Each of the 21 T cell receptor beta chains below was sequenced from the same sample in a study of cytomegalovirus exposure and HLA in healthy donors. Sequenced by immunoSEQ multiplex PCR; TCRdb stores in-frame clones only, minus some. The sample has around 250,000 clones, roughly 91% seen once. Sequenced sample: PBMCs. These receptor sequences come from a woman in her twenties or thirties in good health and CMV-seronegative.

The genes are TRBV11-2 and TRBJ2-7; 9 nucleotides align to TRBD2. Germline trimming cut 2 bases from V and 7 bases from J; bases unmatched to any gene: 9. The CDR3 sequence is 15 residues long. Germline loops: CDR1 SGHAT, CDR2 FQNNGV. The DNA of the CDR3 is TGTGCCAGCAGCTTACTGATGTCTAGCGGGGAAGAGCAGTACTTC. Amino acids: CASSLLMSSGEEQYF.

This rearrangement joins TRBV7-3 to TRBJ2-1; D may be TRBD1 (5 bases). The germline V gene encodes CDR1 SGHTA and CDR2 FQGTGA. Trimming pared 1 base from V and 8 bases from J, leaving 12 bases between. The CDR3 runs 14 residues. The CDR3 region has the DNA TGTGCCAGCAGCTTAAACAGGCACGGCGATGAGCAGTTCTTC. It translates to CASSLNRHGDEQFF.

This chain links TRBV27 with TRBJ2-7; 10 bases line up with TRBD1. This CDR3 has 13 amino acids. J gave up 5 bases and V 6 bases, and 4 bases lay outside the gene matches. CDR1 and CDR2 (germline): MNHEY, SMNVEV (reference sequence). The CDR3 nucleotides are TGTGCCAGCAGGATGGGACAGGGGCACGAGCAGTACTTC. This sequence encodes CASRMGQGHEQYF.

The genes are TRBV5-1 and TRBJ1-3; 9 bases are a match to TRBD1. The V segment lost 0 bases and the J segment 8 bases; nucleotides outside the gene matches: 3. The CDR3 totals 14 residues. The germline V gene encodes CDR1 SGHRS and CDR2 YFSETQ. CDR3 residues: CASSLVGQGDTIYF. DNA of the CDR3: TGCGCCAGCAGCTTGGTGGGACAGGGAGACACCATATATTTT. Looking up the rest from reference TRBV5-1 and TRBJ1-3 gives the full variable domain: KAGVTQTPRYLIKTRGQQVTLSCSPISGHRSVSWYQQTPGQGLQFLFEYFSETQRNKGNFPGRFSGRQFSNSRSEMNVSTLELGDSALYLCASSLVGQGDTIYFGEGSWLTVV.

CDR3 sequence reads: CASSIGGGNTEAFF. CDR3 DNA sequence: TGCGCCAGCAGCATAGGTGGGGGGAACACTGAAGCTTTCTTT. The V call is TRBV5-1, the J call TRBJ1-1, with D tentatively TRBD1 (5 bases). The CDR3 has 14 amino acids. Germline V gives CDR1 SGHRS, CDR2 YFSETQ. V gave up 4 bases and J gave up 1 base, with 11 bases separating them. The full variable domain, in which reference TRBV5-1 and TRBJ1-1 provide the parts outside the CDR3, is KAGVTQTPRYLIKTRGQQVTLSCSPISGHRSVSWYQQTPGQGLQFLFEYFSETQRNKGNFPGRFSGRQFSNSRSEMNVSTLELGDSALYLCASSIGGGNTEAFFGQGTRLTVV.

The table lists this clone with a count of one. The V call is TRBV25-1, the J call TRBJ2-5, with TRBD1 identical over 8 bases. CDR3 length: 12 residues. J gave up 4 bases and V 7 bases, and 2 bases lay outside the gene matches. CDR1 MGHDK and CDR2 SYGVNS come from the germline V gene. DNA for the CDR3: TGTGCCAGCACCGGACAGGGAGAGACCCAGTACTTC. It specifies CASTGQGETQYF.

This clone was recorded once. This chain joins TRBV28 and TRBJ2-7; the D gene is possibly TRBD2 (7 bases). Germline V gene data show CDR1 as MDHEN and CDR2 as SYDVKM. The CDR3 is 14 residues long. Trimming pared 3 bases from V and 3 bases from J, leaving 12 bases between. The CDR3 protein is CASSFAGAFYEQYF. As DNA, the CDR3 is TGTGCCAGCAGTTTTGCGGGGGCCTTCTACGAGCAGTACTTC.

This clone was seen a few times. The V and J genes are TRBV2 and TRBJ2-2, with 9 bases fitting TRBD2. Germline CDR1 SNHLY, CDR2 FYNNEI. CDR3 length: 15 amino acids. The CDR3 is CGSGRLAGLTGELFF. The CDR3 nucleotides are TGTGGGAGCGGGAGGTTAGCGGGATTGACCGGGGAGCTGTTTTTT.

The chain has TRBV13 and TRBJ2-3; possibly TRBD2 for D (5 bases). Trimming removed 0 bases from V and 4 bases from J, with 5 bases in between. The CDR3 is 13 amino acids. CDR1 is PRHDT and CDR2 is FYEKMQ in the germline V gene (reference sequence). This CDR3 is CASSLGRADTQYF. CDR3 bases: TGTGCCAGCAGCTTAGGGCGGGCAGATACGCAGTATTTT.

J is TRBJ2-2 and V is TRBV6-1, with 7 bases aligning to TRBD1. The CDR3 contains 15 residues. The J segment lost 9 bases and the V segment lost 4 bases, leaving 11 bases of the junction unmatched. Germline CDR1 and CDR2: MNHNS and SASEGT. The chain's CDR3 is CASSAQRDSGRELFF. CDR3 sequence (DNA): TGTGCCAGCAGTGCCCAAAGGGACAGTGGCCGGGAGCTGTTTTTT.

The CDR3 region is CASSPGLAGVTGELFF. The CDR3 bases are TGTGCCAGCAGTCCGGGACTAGCGGGAGTGACCGGGGAGCTGTTTTTT. The rearrangement links TRBV9 to TRBJ2-2; 14 positions match TRBD2. J lost 5 bases, V lost 5 bases, and 5 bases had no gene match. CDR3 length: 16 residues. Germline CDR1 reads SGDLS; CDR2 reads YYNGEE. The whole variable domain, filled in from reference TRBV9 and TRBJ2-2, reads DSGVTQTPKHLITATGQRVTLRCSPRSGDLSVYWYQQSLDQGLQFLIQYYNGEERAKGNILERFSAQQFPDLHSELNLSSLELGDSALYFCASSPGLAGVTGELFFGEGSRLTVL.

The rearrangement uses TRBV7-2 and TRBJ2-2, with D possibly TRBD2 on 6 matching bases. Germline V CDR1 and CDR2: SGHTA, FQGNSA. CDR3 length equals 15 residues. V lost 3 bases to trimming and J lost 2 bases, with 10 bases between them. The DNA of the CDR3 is TGTGCCAGCAGCTTGGTGGGACTTAACACCGGGGAGCTGTTTTTT. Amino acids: CASSLVGLNTGELFF.

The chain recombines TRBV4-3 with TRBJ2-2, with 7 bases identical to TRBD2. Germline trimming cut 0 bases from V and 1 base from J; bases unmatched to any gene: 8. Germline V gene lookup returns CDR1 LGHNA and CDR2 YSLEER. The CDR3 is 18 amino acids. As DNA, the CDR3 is TGCGCCAGCAGCCAAGAGGGGGGGGTGCCCCTGAACACCGGGGAGCTGTTTTTT. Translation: CASSQEGGVPLNTGELFF.

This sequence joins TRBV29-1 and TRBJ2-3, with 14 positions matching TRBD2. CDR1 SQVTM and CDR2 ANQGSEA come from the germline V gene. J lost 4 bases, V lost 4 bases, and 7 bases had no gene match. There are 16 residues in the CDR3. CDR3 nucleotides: TGCAGCGTTGGCGGACTAGCGGGAGGCCGGGCAGATACGCAGTATTTT. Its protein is CSVGGLAGGRADTQYF.

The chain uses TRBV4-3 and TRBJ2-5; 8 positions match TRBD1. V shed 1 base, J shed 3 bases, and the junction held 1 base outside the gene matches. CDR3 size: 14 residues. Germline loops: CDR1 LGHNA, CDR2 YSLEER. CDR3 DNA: TGCGCCAGCAGCCAAGGGACAGGGAAAGAGACCCAGTACTTC. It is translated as CASSQGTGKETQYF.

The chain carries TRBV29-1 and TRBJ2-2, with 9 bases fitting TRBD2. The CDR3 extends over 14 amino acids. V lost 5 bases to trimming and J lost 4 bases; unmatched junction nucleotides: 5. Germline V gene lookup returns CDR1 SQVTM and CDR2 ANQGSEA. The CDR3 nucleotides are TGCAGCGTTTTACAGCGGGAGGTCACCGGGGAGCTGTTTTTT. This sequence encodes CSVLQREVTGELFF.

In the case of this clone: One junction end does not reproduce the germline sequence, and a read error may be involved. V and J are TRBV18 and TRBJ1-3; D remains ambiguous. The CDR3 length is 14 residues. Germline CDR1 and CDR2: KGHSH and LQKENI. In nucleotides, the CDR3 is TGTGCCAGCTCACCCCCGGGGTCTGGGAACACCATATATTTT. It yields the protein CASSPPGSGNTIYF.

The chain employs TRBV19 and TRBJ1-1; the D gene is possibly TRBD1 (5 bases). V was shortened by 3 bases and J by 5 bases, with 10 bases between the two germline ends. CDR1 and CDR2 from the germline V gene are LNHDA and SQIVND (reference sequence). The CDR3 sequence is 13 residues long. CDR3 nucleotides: TGTGCCAGTAGTATGGGGGGAGGAACTGAAGCTTTCTTT. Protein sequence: CASSMGGGTEAFF.

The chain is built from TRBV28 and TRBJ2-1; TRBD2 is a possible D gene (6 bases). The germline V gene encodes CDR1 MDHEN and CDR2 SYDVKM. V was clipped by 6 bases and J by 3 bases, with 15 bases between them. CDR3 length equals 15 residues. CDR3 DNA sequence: TGTGCCAGCAGATTTCCGGGAGCGAGCTACAATGAGCAGTTCTTC. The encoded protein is CASRFPGASYNEQFF.

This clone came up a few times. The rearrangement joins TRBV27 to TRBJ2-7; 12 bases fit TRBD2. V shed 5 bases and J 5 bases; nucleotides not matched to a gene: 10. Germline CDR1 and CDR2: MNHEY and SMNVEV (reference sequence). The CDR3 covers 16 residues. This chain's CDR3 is CASSTLAGGPFHEQYF. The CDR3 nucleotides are TGTGCCAGCAGTACCCTAGCGGGAGGGCCGTTCCACGAGCAGTACTTC.

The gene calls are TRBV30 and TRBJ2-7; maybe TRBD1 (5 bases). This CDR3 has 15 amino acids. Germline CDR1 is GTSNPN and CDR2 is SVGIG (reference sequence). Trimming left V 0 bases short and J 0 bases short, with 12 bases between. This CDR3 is CAWSVPGSSSYEQYF. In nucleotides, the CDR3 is TGTGCCTGGAGTGTCCCAGGGTCCAGCTCCTACGAGCAGTACTTC.